This T cell receptor (beta chain) was observed in a study of T-cell memory formation after mild COVID-19. Study results and caveats: A subset of responding clones appeared in pre-infection memory, suggesting cross-reactive memory joined.

MiXCR was run by TCRdb on the 5' RACE reads, yielding one entry per CDR3 protein. The sample yields about 260,000 distinct CDR3 sequences, about a sixth seen once. The CDR3 extends over 15 amino acids. The germline V gene has CDR1 SGHKS and CDR2 YYEKEE (reference sequence). Deletions cut 3 bases from V and 1 base from J, with 13 bases between. This clonotype came up a few times. Its antigen is not identified. V and J are TRBV5-5 and TRBJ1-1; possible D gene TRBD1, 5 bases. The sequenced sample was PBMCs or a T cell subset sorted from them (not recorded which). The TCR was taken from a man aged 18-30 years who had mild COVID-19 (a few samples of this study predate the infection). Cell type and time point are not known. The CDR3 sequence is CASSWGRGSNTEAFF. The CDR3 DNA sequence: TGTGCCAGCAGCTGGGGCCGGGGTTCGAACACTGAAGCTTTCTTT.